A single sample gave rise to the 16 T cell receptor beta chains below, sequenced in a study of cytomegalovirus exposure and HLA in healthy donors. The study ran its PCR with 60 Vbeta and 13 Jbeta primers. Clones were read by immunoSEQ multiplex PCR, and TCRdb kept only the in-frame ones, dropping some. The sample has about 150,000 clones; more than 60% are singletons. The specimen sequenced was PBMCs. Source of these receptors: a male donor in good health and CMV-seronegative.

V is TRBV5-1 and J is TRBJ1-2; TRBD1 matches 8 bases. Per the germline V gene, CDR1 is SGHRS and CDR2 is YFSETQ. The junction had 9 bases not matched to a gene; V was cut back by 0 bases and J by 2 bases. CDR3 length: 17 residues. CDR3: CASSLGAPRGPNYGYTF. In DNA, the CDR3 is TGCGCCAGCAGCTTGGGCGCCCCCAGGGGGCCCAACTATGGCTACACCTTC.

The CDR3 is CASSFKSGYNEQFF. Written as DNA, the CDR3 is TGTGCCAGCAGCTTCAAGTCAGGGTACAATGAGCAGTTCTTC. V gene TRBV7-2 combines with J gene TRBJ2-1, with D possibly TRBD1 on 5 matching bases. V was pared by 3 bases and J by 4 bases, with 10 bases between. This CDR3 comprises 14 residues. Germline V gene data show CDR1 as SGHTA and CDR2 as FQGNSA.

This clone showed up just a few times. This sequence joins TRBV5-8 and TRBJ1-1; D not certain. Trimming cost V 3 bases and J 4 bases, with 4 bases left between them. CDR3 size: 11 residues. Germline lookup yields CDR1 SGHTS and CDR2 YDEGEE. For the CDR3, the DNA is TGTGCCAGCAGCTACACCACTGAAGCTTTCTTT. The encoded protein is CASSYTTEAFF.

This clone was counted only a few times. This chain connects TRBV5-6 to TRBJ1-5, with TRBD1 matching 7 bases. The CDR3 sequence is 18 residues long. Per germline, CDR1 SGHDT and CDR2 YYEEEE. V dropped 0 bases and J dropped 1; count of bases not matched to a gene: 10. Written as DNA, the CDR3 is TGTGCCAGCAGCTTGGTTCCAGGGGGTGTTCGGAGCAATCAGCCCCAGCATTTT. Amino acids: CASSLVPGGVRSNQPQHF.

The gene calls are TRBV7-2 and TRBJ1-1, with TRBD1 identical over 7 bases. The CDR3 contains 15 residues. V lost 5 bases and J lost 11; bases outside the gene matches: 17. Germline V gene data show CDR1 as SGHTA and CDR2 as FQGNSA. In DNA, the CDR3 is TGTGCCAGCAGCACCCGACAGGGCAGGGTTATAGAGGCTTTCTTT. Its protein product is CASSTRQGRVIEAFF.

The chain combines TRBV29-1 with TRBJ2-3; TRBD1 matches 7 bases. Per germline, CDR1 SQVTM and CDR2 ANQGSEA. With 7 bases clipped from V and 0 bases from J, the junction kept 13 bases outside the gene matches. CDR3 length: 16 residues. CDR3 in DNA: TGCAGCGCCACGCTCCCGACAGGGACCAGCACAGATACGCAGTATTTT. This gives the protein CSATLPTGTSTDTQYF.

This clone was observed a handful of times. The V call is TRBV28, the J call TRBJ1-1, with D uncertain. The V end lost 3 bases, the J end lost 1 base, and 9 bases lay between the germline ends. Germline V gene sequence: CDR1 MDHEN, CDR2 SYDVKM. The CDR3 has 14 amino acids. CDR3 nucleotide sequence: TGTGCCAGCAGTTTTCCAGAGCGGAACACTGAAGCTTTCTTT. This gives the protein CASSFPERNTEAFF.

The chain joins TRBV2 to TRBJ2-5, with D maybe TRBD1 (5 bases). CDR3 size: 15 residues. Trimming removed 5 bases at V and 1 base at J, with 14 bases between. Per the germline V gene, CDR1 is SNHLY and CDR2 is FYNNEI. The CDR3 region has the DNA TGTGCCAGCAGTTTCCCCGGCAGGGCCCAAGAGACCCAGTACTTC. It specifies CASSFPGRAQETQYF.

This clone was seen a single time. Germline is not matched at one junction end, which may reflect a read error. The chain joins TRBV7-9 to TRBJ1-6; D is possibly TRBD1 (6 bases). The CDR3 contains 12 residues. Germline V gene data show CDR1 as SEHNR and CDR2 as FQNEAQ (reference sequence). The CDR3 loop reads CSSSLAEGALHF. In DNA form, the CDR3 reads TGTTCCAGCAGCTTAGCCGAGGGGGCCCTCCACTTT.

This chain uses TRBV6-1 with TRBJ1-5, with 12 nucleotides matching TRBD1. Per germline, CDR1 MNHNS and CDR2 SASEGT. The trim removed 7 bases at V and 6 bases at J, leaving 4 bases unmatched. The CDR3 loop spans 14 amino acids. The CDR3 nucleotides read TGTGCCAGCAAGGGGACAGGGGGCCGTCAGCCCCAGCATTTT. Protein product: CASKGTGGRQPQHF.

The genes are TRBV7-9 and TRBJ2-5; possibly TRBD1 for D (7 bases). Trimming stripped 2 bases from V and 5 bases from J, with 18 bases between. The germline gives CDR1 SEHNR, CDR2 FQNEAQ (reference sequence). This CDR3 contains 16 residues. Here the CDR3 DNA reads TGTGCCAGCAGCTTAATCTCCCCAGGGGGGAGGGAGACCCAGTACTTC. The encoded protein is CASSLISPGGRETQYF.

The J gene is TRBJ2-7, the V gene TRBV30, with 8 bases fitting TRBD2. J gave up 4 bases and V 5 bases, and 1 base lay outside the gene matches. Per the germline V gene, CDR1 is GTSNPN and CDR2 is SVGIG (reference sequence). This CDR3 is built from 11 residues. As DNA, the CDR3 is TGTGCCTGGGGCGGGGGGTACGAGCAGTACTTC. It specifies CAWGGGYEQYF.

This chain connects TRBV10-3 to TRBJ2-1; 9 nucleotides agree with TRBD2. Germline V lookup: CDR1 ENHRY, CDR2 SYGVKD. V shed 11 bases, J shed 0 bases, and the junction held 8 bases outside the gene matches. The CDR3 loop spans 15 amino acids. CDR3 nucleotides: TGTGCCGTTAGCGGGGGTGACCACTCCTACAATGAGCAGTTCTTC. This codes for CAVSGGDHSYNEQFF.

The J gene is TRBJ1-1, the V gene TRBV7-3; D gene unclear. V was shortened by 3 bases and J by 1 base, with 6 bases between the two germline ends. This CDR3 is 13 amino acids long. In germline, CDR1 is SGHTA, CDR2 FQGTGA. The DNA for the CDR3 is TGTGCCAGCAGCTTGTCCCAGAACACTGAAGCTTTCTTT. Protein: CASSLSQNTEAFF.

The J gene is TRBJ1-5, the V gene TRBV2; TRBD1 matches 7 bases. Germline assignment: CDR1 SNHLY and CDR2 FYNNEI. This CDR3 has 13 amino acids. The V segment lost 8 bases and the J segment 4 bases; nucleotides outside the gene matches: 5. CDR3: CASLRDRNQPQHF. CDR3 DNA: TGTGCCAGCCTCCGGGACAGAAATCAGCCCCAGCATTTT.

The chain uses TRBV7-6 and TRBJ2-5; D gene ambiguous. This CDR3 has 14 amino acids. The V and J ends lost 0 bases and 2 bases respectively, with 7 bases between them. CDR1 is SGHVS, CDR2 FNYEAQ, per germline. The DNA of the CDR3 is TGTGCCAGCAGCTTAGCTGGCAGACAAGAGACCCAGTACTTC. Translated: CASSLAGRQETQYF.